This T cell receptor beta chain was sequenced in a study of blood T cell repertoires in COVID-19. Turning to the study itself: The United States, Italy and Spain were the sources of the acute and convalescent COVID-19 samples.

Clones were read by immunoSEQ multiplex PCR, and TCRdb kept only the in-frame ones, dropping some. The sample lists approximately 200,000 clones; roughly four fifths were seen once. The length of the CDR3 is 15 residues. The V gene end was trimmed by 4 bases and the J gene end by 4 bases; junction bases not matched to a gene: 7. Germline CDR1 LGHNA, CDR2 YNFKEQ. The clonotype was recovered from a woman between 50 and 59 years old with acute or convalescent COVID-19. Sequencing was carried out using peripheral blood. The chain carries TRBV4-2 and TRBJ2-3; the match to TRBD2 covers 8 bases. The DNA of the CDR3 is TGTGCCAGCAGCCCTGAGCGGGGGCGGGCAGATACGCAGTATTTT. The encoded protein is CASSPERGRADTQYF.